This T cell receptor (beta chain) is from a study of OX40 agonist ivuxolimab in advanced cancers. Profiled with immunoSEQ multiplex PCR; TCRdb holds only in-frame clones, not every one. The sample carries roughly 150,000 clones, 85% to 95% recorded once. The V gene's germline CDR1 is SGHRS and CDR2 YFSETQ. Trimming took off 3 bases at V and 5 bases at J, with 15 bases between the two ends. The CDR3 covers 15 residues. The J gene is TRBJ2-4, the V gene TRBV5-1; D is possibly TRBD1 or TRBD2 (7 bases each). This receptor was taken from an adult with an advanced solid tumor such as melanoma, head and neck, liver or kidney cancer. Sample: CD4+ or CD8+ T cells sorted from blood, taken in a trial of the OX40 agonist ivuxolimab. CDR3 nucleotide sequence: TGCGCCAGCAGCTCGCCGACAGGGAGGGAAAACATTCAGTACTTC. Translated: CASSSPTGRENIQYF.